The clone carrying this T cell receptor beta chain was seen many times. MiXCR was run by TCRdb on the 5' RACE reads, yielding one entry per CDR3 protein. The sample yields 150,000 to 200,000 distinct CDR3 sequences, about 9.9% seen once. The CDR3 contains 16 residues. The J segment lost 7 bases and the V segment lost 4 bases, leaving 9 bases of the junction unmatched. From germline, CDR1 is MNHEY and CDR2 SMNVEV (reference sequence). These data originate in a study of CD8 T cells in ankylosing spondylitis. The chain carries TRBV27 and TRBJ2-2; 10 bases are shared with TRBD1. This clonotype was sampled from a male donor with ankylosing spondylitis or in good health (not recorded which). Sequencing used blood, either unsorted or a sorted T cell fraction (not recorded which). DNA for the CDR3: TGTGCCAGCAGTTCCCCGGGACAGGGGATAGTCGGGGAGCTGTTTTTT. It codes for CASSSPGQGIVGELFF.